A selection of T cell receptor beta chains follows, all from one sample in a study of T cell responses to AZD1222 COVID-19 vaccine. Profiling relied on immunoSEQ multiplex PCR, and the TCRdb table lists in-frame clones only, not all of them. Here the sample spans 95,000 to 110,000 clones, 90% being singletons. Sequenced material: peripheral blood, taken on day 0 of AZD1222 vaccination. The receptors were sampled from an adult in good health. Both conserved end residues are part of each CDR3. A D gene is named only where the DNA matches it firmly. Clone sizes are given selectively: once, few, many, or a class where the clone is expanded.

V gene	D gene	J gene	clone size	CDR3 protein	CDR3 DNA
TRBV29-1	TRBD1	TRBJ2-7	NA	CSVEVEAQGAPYEQYF	TGCAGCGTTGAAGTTGAGGCACAGGGGGCCCCCTACGAGCAGTACTTC
TRBV18	TRBD1	TRBJ1-2	NA	CASSPRNRDSPYGYTF	TGTGCCAGCTCACCACGAAACCGGGACAGTCCATATGGCTACACCTTC
TRBV25-1	NA	TRBJ1-1	NA	CASSRGSPPTEAFF	TGTGCCAGCAGTCGAGGGTCTCCCCCCACTGAAGCTTTCTTT
TRBV7-8	NA	TRBJ2-2	NA	CASSRPGGELFF	TGTGCCAGCAGCCGTCCTGGCGGGGAGCTGTTTTTT
TRBV7-6	TRBD1	TRBJ2-7	once	CASSRGQGRSYEQYF	TGTGCCAGCAGCCGGGGACAGGGACGCTCCTACGAGCAGTACTTC
TRBV2	NA	TRBJ1-4	NA	CASSDPLRGSEKLFF	TGTGCCAGCAGTGATCCCCTACGGGGCAGTGAAAAACTGTTTTTT
TRBV27	TRBD1	TRBJ2-3	once	CASSFRDRDPDTQYF	TGTGCCAGCAGTTTCCGGGACAGGGATCCAGATACGCAGTATTTT
TRBV15	TRBD1	TRBJ1-2	once	CATSRDLDRLGYGYTF	TGTGCCACCAGCAGAGACCTGGACAGGTTGGGCTATGGCTACACCTTC
TRBV27	NA	TRBJ1-1	once	CASSLSVGGNTEAFF	TGTGCCAGCAGTTTATCGGTAGGGGGAAACACTGAAGCTTTCTTT
TRBV4-1	TRBD2	TRBJ2-1	NA	CASSQEPPKRGEQFF	TGCGCCAGCAGCCAAGAACCCCCCAAGCGGGGTGAGCAGTTCTTC
TRBV10-3	NA	TRBJ2-5	NA	CAISGGYQETQYF	TGTGCCATCAGTGGGGGATACCAAGAGACCCAGTACTTC
TRBV23-1	NA	TRBJ2-7	NA	CASGGTPRREQYF	TGCGCCAGCGGGGGGACCCCTCGGAGGGAGCAGTACTTC
TRBV5-1	NA	TRBJ2-5	NA	CASSPATGARGTQYF	TGCGCCAGCAGCCCCGCGACGGGGGCCCGGGGGACCCAGTACTTC
TRBV5-1	NA	TRBJ1-4	NA	CASSLQWRGNEKLFF	TGCGCCAGCAGCTTGCAGTGGAGAGGGAATGAAAAACTGTTTTTT
TRBV9	TRBD1	TRBJ2-7	NA	CASSLAPDRGYEQYF	TGTGCCAGCAGCCTAGCCCCGGACAGGGGATACGAGCAGTACTTC
TRBV5-5	NA	TRBJ1-2	few	CASSLDRINYGYTF	TGTGCCAGCAGCTTGGACAGAATTAACTATGGCTACACCTTC
TRBV7-9	NA	TRBJ1-1	NA	CASSLAGTNTEAFF	TGTGCCAGCAGCTTAGCTGGAACGAACACTGAAGCTTTCTTT
TRBV19	TRBD1	TRBJ1-1	NA	CASSWPTGMIGAFF	TGTGCCAGTAGTTGGCCGACAGGGATGATTGGGGCTTTCTTT
TRBV29-1	NA	TRBJ1-3	few	CSVDPDSSGNTIYF	TGCAGCGTTGACCCGGACAGTTCCGGAAACACCATATATTTT
TRBV28	NA	TRBJ1-3	NA	CASSSPGGDTIYF	TGTGCCAGCAGTTCGCCGGGGGGGGACACCATATATTTT
TRBV5-1	NA	TRBJ2-2	NA	CASSLDVAGELFF	TGCGCCAGCAGCTTGGATGTGGCGGGGGAGCTGTTTTTT
TRBV7-9	NA	TRBJ1-2	NA	CASSPEGPAYGYTF	TGTGCCAGCAGCCCCGAGGGACCCGCCTATGGCTACACCTTC
TRBV9	TRBD2	TRBJ2-1	NA	CASSAYSGTSMGDEQFF	TGTGCCAGCAGCGCCTACTCCGGGACTAGCATGGGGGATGAGCAGTTCTTC
TRBV3-1/TRBV3-2	NA	TRBJ2-6	few	CASSGFSGANVLTF	TGTGCCAGCTCTGGTTTCTCTGGGGCCAACGTCCTGACTTTC
TRBV24-1	NA	TRBJ2-3	NA	CATSDLDSTDTQYF	TGTGCCACCAGTGATTTAGACTCAACAGATACGCAGTATTTT